A single sample is the source of the 10 T cell receptor beta chains below, sequenced in a study of vaccination and CD4 T cells after COVID-19. Cultured CD4+ T cell DNA underwent sequencing with the Oncomine TCR Beta short-read assay. MiXCR was run by TCRdb on the PCR reads, yielding one entry per CDR3 protein. Of approximately 13,000 distinct CDR3 sequences detected, over 25% appear once; the ten largest clones hold under 20%. These receptors' antigens are unknown. Treatment in this sample: approximately nine-day PBMC culture with coronavirus spike peptide pools or control peptides (ViraFEST assay). Source material: cultured CD4+ T cells from blood. The receptors derive from a human donor with COVID-19.

The CDR3 region has the DNA TGCGCCAGCAGCTTGGAGGTGGGCGGCTCCAAAAACATTCAGTACTTC. Translation gives CASSLEVGGSKNIQYF. This chain uses TRBV5-1 with TRBJ2-4, with D unclear. CDR1 is SGHRS, CDR2 YFSETQ, per germline. Trimming cost V 0 bases and J 2 bases, with 12 bases left between them. This CDR3 is 16 amino acids long.

V and J are TRBV7-8 and TRBJ1-5; no clear D gene. This CDR3 is built from 13 residues. V lost 0 bases and J 4 bases, leaving 4 bases between the germline ends. CDR1 is SGHVS and CDR2 is FQNEAQ in the germline V gene. The chain's CDR3 is CASSLASNQPQHF. The CDR3 nucleotides are TGTGCCAGCAGCTTAGCGAGTAATCAGCCCCAGCATTTT.

The gene calls are TRBV19 and TRBJ2-1; 9 bases agree with TRBD1. CDR3 length: 14 residues. CDR1 and CDR2 (germline): LNHDA, SQIVND (reference sequence). The V segment lost 7 bases and the J segment 4 bases; nucleotides outside the gene matches: 5. CDR3 DNA: TGTGCCAGTATTTTGGGACAGGGATACAATGAGCAGTTCTTC. It encodes CASILGQGYNEQFF. The full variable domain, in which reference TRBV19 and TRBJ2-1 provide the parts outside the CDR3, is DGGITQSPKYLFRKEGQNVTLSCEQNLNHDAMYWYRQDPGQGLRLIYYSQIVNDFQKGDIAEGYSVSREKKESFPLTVTSAQKNPTAFYLCASILGQGYNEQFFGPGTRLTVL.

V is TRBV2 and J is TRBJ2-7; D tentatively reads TRBD1 or TRBD2 (5 bases each). V was clipped by 4 bases and J by 8 bases, with 15 bases between them. The CDR3 runs to 13 residues. Germline lookup yields CDR1 SNHLY and CDR2 FYNNEI. CDR3 residues: CASSGRGDIKQYF. DNA for the CDR3: TGTGCCAGCAGTGGAAGGGGAGACATCAAGCAGTACTTC.

This clonotype was counted only a few times. J is TRBJ2-2 and V is TRBV7-9, with a possible D match to TRBD1 (6 bases). The CDR3 consists of 15 residues. Germline CDR1 and CDR2: SEHNR and FQNEAQ (reference sequence). V was clipped by 6 bases and J by 1 base, with 12 bases between them. Written as DNA, the CDR3 is TGTGCCAGCAGGGAACAGGGCAAGAACACCGGGGAGCTGTTTTTT. This encodes CASREQGKNTGELFF.

Judged by abundance, this clonotype is medium-sized. V gene TRBV6-1 combines with J gene TRBJ1-5; 7 bases align to TRBD1. Unmatched junction bases numbered 4, after V lost 9 bases and J lost 5 bases. The CDR3 has 12 residues. The germline V gene encodes CDR1 MNHNS and CDR2 SASEGT. CDR3 region: CASKTGDQPQHF. For the CDR3, the DNA is TGTGCCAGTAAAACAGGGGATCAGCCCCAGCATTTT.

This clonotype was seen a few times. The J gene is TRBJ1-6, the V gene TRBV5-1; TRBD1 agrees at 9 bases. The V segment lost 0 bases and the J segment 7 bases; nucleotides outside the gene matches: 2. Germline lookup yields CDR1 SGHRS and CDR2 YFSETQ. The CDR3 sequence is 15 residues long. CDR3 bases: TGCGCCAGCAGCTTGGATGGGACAGGGAATTCACCCCTCCACTTT. It codes for CASSLDGTGNSPLHF.

This chain connects TRBV7-9 to TRBJ1-1; D ambiguous. This CDR3 is 12 amino acids long. Germline V gives CDR1 SEHNR, CDR2 FQNEAQ (reference sequence). V lost 2 bases and J 5 bases, leaving 6 bases between the germline ends. CDR3 in DNA: TGTGCCAGCAGCTTATCCCGGACTGAAGCTTTCTTT. Amino acid sequence: CASSLSRTEAFF. Supplemented by reference TRBV7-9 and TRBJ1-1, the full variable domain reads DTGVSQNPRHKITKRGQNVTFRCDPISEHNRLYWYRQTLGQGPEFLTYFQNEAQLEKSRLLSDRFSAERPKGSFSTLEIQRTEQGDSAMYLCASSLSRTEAFFGQGTRLTVV.

This chain uses TRBV5-6 with TRBJ1-2, with D uncertain. CDR1 is SGHDT and CDR2 is YYEEEE in the germline V gene. Trimming took off 1 base at V and 0 bases at J, with 7 bases between the two ends. The CDR3 extends over 14 amino acids. As DNA, the CDR3 is TGTGCCAGCAGCTTGACTCATACTAACTATGGCTACACCTTC. Amino acids: CASSLTHTNYGYTF.

The V and J genes are TRBV7-2 and TRBJ2-3; 7 bases are a match to TRBD2. The CDR3 runs 13 residues. Germline V gene sequence: CDR1 SGHTA, CDR2 FQGNSA. V shed 6 bases, J shed 7 bases, and the junction held 7 bases outside the gene matches. Here the CDR3 DNA reads TGTGCCAGCAGACCCTCGGGGGGATATACGCAGTATTTT. Residues: CASRPSGGYTQYF. The variable domain in full, completed from reference TRBV7-2 and TRBJ2-3, reads GAGVSQSPSNKVTEKGKDVELRCDPISGHTALYWYRQSLGQGLEFLIYFQGNSAPDKSGLPSDRFSAERTGGSVSTLTIQRTQQEDSAVYLCASRPSGGYTQYFGPGTRLTVL.